This T cell receptor (beta chain) was sequenced during a study of blood T cell repertoires in COVID-19. Study context: Spain, Italy and the United States supplied samples that represented acute and convalescent COVID-19. PBMCs, B-cell-depleted T cells, or T cells provided the cDNA or gDNA that made up the material.

V was clipped by 5 bases and J by 5 bases, with 10 bases between them. Germline-derived CDR1 and CDR2 are KGHSH and LQKENI. This CDR3 comprises 12 residues. Original methodology: Cell counts per sample came from amplifying reference gene primers. Sequencing used immunoSEQ multiplex PCR; TCRdb keeps in-frame clones, though not all of them. For V, J and clone size, that table is used; D and trimming come from the DNA. This sample has approximately 26,000 clones, with roughly 84% found just once. This TCR was sampled from a human donor in a cohort sampled during active COVID-19. The donor label of this sample is uncertain. The chain carries TRBV18 and TRBJ2-7, with a weak D call TRBD1 (6 bases). The sequencing sample was made of peripheral blood. The CDR3 sequence is CASSANRDEQYF. The DNA of the CDR3 is TGTGCCAGCTCAGCGAACAGGGACGAGCAGTACTTC.